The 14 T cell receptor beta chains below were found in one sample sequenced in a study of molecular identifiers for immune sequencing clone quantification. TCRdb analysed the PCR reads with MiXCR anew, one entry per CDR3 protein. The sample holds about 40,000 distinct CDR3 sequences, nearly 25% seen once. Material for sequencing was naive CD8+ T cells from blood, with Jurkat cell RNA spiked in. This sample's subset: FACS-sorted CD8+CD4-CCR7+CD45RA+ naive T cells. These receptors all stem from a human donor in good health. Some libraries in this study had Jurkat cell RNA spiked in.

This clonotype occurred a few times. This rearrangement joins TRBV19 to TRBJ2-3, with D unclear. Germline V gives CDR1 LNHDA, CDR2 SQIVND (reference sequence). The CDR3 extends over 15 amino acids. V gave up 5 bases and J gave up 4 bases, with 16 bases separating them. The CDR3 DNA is TGTGCCAGTAGTTTTGACCTGCCCCCCGCAGATACGCAGTATTTT. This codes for CASSFDLPPADTQYF.

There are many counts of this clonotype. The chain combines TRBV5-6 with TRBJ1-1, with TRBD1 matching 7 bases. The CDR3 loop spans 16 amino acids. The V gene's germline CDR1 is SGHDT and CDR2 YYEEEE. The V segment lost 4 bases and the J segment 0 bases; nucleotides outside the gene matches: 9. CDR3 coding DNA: TGTGCCAGCAGCGACCCCAGGGGGTTCATGAACACTGAAGCTTTCTTT. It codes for CASSDPRGFMNTEAFF.

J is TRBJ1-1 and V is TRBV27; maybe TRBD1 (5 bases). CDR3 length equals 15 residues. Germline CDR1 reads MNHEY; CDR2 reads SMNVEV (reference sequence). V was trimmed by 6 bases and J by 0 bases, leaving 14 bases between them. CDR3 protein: CASSQWGSMNTEAFF. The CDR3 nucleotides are TGTGCCAGCAGCCAATGGGGCAGCATGAACACTGAAGCTTTCTTT.

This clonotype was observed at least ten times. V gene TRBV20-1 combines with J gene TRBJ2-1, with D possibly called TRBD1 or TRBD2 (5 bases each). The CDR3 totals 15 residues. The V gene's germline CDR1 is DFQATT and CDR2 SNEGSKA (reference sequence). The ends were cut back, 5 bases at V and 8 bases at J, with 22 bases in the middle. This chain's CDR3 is CSAFFPGHFQDEQFF. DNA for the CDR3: TGCAGTGCTTTCTTCCCGGGGCACTTCCAGGATGAGCAGTTCTTC.

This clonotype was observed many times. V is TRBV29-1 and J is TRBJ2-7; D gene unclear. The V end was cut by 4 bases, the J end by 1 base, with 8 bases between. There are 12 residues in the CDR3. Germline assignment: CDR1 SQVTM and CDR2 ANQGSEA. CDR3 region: CSVVGRSYEQYF. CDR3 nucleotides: TGCAGCGTTGTTGGCAGGTCCTACGAGCAGTACTTC.

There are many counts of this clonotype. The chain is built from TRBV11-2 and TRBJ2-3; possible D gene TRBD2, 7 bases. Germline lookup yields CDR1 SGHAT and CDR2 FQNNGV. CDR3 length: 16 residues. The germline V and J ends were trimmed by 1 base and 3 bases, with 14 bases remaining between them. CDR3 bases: TGTGCCAGCAGCTTAGGGGGGGGCGCCTGGACAGATACGCAGTATTTT. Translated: CASSLGGGAWTDTQYF.

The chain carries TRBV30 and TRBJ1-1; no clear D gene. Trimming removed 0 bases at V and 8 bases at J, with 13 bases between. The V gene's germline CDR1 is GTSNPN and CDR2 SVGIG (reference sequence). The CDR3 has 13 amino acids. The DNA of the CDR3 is TGTGCCTGGAGTGTTGGCGTGACGGCCGAAGCTTTCTTT. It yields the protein CAWSVGVTAEAFF.

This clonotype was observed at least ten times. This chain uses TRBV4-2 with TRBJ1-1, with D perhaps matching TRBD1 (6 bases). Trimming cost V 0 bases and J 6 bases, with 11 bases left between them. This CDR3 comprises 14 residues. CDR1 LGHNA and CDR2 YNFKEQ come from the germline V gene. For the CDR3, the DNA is TGTGCCAGCAGCCAAGACTGGGGGGCCCCTGAAGCTTTCTTT. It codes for CASSQDWGAPEAFF.

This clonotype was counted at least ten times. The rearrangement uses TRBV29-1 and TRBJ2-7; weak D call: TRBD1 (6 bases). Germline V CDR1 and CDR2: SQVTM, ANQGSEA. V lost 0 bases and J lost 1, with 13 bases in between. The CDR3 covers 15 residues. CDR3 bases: TGCAGCGTTGAAGATCGACGGACAGCTTCCTACGAGCAGTACTTC. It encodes CSVEDRRTASYEQYF.

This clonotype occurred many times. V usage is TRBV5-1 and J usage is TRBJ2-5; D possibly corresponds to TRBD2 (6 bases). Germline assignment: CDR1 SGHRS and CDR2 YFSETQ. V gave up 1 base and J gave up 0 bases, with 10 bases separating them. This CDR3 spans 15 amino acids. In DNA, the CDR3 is TGCGCCAGCAGCTTGTGGGGGGAGTACCAAGAGACCCAGTACTTC. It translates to CASSLWGEYQETQYF.

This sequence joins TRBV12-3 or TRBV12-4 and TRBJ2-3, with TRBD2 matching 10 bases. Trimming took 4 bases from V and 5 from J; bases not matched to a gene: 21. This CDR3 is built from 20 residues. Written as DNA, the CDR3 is TGTGCCAGCAGTTCAAATAACCTCGAAATAGCGGGAGGATGGAAAGATACGCAGTATTTT. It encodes CASSSNNLEIAGGWKDTQYF.

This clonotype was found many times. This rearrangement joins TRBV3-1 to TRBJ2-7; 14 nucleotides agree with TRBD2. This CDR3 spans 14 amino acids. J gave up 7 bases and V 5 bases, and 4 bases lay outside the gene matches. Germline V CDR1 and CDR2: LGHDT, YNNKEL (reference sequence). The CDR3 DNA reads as TGTGCCAGCAGCAAGACTAGCGGGAGGGGTGAGCAGTACTTC. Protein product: CASSKTSGRGEQYF.

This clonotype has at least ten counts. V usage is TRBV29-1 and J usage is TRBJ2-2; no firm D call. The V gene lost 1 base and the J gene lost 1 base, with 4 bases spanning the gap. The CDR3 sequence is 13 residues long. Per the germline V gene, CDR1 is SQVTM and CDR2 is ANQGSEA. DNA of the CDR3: TGCAGCGTTGAAGGTCAGAACACCGGGGAGCTGTTTTTT. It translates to CSVEGQNTGELFF.

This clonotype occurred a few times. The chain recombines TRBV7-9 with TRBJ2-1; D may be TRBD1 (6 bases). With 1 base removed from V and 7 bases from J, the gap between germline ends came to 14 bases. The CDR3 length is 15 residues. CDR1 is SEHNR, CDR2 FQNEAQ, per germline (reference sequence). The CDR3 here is CASSLVAGAGNEQFF. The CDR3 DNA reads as TGTGCCAGCAGCTTAGTAGCAGGGGCCGGTAATGAGCAGTTCTTC.